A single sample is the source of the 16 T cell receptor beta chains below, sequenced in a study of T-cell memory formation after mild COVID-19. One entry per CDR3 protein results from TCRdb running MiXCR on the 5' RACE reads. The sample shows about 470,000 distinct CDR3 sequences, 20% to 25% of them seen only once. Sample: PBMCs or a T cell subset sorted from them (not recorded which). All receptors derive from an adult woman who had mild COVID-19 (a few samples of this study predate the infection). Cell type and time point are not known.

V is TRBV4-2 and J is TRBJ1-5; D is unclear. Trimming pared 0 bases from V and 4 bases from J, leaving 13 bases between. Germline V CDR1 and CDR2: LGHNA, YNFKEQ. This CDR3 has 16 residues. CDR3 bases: TGTGCCAGCAGCCAAGATCGACAAGGACGGAATCAGCCCCAGCATTTT. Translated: CASSQDRQGRNQPQHF.

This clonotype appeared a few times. This CDR3 reads CASSIHQAVYGYTF. The CDR3 coding sequence is TGTGCCAGTAGTATTCATCAGGCAGTCTATGGCTACACCTTC. The chain employs TRBV19 and TRBJ1-2; D unresolved. V was clipped by 3 bases and J by 4 bases, with 12 bases between them. Germline CDR1 is LNHDA and CDR2 is SQIVND (reference sequence). CDR3 length equals 14 residues.

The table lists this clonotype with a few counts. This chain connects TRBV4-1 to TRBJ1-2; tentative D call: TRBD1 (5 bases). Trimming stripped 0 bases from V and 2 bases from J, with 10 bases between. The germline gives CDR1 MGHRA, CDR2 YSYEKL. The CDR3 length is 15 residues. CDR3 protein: CASSQDGQGNYGYTF. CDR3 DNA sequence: TGCGCCAGCAGCCAAGATGGGCAGGGAAACTATGGCTACACCTTC.

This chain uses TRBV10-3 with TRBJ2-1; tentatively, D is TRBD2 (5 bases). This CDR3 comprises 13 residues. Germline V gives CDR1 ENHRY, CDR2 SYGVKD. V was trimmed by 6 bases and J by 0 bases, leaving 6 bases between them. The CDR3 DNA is TGTGCCATCAGCGGAGGCTCCTACAATGAGCAGTTCTTC. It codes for CAISGGSYNEQFF.

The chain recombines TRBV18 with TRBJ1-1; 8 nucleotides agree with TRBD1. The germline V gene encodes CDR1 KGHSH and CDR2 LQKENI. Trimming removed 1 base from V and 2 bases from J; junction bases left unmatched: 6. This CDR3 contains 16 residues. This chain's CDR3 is CASSPRLGQGNTEAFF. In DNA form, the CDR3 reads TGTGCCAGCTCACCACGGTTAGGACAGGGTAACACTGAAGCTTTCTTT.

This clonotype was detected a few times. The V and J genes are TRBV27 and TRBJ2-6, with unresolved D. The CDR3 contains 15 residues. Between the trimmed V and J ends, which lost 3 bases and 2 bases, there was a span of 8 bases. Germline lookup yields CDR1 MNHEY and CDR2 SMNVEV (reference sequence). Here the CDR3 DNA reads TGTGCCAGCAGTTTTGTGGGTCCTGGGGCCAACGTCCTGACTTTC. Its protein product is CASSFVGPGANVLTF.

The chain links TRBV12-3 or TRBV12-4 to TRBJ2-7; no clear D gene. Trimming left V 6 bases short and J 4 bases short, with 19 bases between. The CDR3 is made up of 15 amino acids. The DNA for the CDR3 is TGTGCCAGCAGCCCTGACTGGAACCCTGTTTACGAGCAGTACTTC. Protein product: CASSPDWNPVYEQYF.

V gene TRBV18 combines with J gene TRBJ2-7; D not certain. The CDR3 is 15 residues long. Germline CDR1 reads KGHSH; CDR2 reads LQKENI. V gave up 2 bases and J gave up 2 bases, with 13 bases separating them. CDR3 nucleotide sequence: TGTGCCAGCTCACCATCCTCTGACCCTACCTACGAGCAGTACTTC. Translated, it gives CASSPSSDPTYEQYF.

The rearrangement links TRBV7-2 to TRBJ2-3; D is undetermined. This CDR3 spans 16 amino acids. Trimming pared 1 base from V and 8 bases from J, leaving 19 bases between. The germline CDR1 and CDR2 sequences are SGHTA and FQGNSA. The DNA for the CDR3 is TGTGCCAGCAGCTTAGACCGCTTCCGAGGCGACGGTACGCAGTATTTT. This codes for CASSLDRFRGDGTQYF. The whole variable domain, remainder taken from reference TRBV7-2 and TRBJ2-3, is GAGVSQSPSNKVTEKGKDVELRCDPISGHTALYWYRQSLGQGLEFLIYFQGNSAPDKSGLPSDRFSAERTGGSVSTLTIQRTQQEDSAVYLCASSLDRFRGDGTQYFGPGTRLTVL.

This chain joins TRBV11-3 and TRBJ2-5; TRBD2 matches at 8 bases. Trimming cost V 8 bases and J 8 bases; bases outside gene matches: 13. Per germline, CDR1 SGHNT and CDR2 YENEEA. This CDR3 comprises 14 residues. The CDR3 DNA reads TGTGCCAGCTCTATGGACGGGAGCGGGAGAACCCAGTACTTC. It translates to CASSMDGSGRTQYF.

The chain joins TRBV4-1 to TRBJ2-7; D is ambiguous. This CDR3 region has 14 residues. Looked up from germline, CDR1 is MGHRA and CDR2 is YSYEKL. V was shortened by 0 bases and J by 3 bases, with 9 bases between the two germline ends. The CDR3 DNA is TGCGCCAGCAGCCAAGATAACCAGCTCTACGAGCAGTACTTC. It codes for CASSQDNQLYEQYF.

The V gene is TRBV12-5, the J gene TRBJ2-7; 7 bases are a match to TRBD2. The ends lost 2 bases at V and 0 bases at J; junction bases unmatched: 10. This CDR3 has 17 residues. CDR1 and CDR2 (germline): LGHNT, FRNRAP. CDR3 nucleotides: TGTGCTAGTGGTTTGCCCTCTTCGGGAGGACACTCCTACGAGCAGTACTTC. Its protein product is CASGLPSSGGHSYEQYF.

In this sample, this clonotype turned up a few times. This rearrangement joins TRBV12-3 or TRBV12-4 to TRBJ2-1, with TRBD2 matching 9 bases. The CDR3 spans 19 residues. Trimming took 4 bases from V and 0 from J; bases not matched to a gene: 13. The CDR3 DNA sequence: TGTGCCAGCAGTTCCCCGCGGCTAGCGGGGTTAAGCTCCTACAATGAGCAGTTCTTC. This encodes CASSSPRLAGLSSYNEQFF.

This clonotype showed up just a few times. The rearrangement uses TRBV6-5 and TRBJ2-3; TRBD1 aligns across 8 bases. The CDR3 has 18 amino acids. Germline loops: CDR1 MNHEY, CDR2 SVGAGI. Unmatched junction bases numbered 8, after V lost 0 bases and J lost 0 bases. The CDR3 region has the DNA TGTGCCAGCAGTTACTCGCGGACAGGGCAAACTAGCACAGATACGCAGTATTTT. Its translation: CASSYSRTGQTSTDTQYF.

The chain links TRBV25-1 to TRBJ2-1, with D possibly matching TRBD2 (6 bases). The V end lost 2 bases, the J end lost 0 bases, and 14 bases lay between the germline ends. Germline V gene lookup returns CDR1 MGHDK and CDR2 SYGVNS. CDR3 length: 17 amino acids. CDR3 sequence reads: CASSEGGRKSSYNEQFF. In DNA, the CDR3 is TGTGCCAGCAGTGAAGGAGGGCGGAAGAGCTCCTACAATGAGCAGTTCTTC. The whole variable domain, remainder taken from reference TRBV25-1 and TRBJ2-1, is EADIYQTPRYLVIGTGKKITLECSQTMGHDKMYWYQQDPGMELHLIHYSYGVNSTEKGDLSSESTVSRIRTEHFPLTLESARPSHTSQYLCASSEGGRKSSYNEQFFGPGTRLTVL.

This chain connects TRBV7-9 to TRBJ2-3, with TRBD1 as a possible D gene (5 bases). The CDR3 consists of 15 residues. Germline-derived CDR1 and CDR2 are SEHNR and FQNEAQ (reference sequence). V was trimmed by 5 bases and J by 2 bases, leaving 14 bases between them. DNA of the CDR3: TGTGCCAGCAGCCCATGGGGCGAACCCACAGATACGCAGTATTTT. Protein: CASSPWGEPTDTQYF.